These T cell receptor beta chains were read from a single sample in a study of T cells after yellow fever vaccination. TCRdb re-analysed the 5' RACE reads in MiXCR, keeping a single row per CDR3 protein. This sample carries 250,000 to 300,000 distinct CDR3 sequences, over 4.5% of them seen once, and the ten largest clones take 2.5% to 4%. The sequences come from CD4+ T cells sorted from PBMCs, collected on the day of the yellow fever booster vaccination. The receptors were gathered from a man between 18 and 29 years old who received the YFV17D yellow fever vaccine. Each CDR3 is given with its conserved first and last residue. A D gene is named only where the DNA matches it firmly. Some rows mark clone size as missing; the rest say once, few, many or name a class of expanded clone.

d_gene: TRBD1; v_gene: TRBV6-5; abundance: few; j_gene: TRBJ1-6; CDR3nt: TGTGCCAGCACCCGGGACAGCTCCTATAATTCACCCCTCCACTTT; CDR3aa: CASTRDSSYNSPLHF
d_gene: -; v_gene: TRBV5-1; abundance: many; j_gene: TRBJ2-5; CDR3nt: TGCGCCAGCAGCTCCCTAGCGTCAGACCAAGAGACCCAGTACTTC; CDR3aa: CASSSLASDQETQYF
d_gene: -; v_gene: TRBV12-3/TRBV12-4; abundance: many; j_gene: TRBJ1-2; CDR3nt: TGTGCCAGCAGACAGGGCCCTGGCTACACCTTC; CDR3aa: CASRQGPGYTF
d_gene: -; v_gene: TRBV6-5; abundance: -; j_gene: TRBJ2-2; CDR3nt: TGTGCCAGCAGTCGGGATGACGGAGCTTTGAGGGAGCTGTTTTTT; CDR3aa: CASSRDDGALRELFF
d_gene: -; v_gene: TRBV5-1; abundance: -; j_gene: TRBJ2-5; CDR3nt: TGCGCCAGCAGCTTGTCGCAGCCTCAAACTCAAGAGACCCAGTACTTC; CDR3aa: CASSLSQPQTQETQYF
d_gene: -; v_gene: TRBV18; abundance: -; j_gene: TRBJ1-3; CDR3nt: TGTGCCAGCTCACACAACGGACACCGCTTTGGAAACACCATATATTTT; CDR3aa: CASSHNGHRFGNTIYF
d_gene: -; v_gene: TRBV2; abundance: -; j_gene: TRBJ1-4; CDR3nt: TGTGCCAGCAGTGAAGAGGCAGGGTATGAAAAACTGTTTTTT; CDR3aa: CASSEEAGYEKLFF
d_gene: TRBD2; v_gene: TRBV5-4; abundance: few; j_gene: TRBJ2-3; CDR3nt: TGTGCCAGCAGCTTGTTTTGGCGGGGGGCCGATACGCAGTATTTT; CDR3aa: CASSLFWRGADTQYF
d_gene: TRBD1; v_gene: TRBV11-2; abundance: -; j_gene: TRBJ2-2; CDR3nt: TGTGCCAGCAGCTACGACAGGGTCACGAACACCGGGGAGCTGTTTTTT; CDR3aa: CASSYDRVTNTGELFF
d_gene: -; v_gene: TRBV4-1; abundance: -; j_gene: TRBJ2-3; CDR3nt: TGCGCCAGCAGCCAAGTGCTATACACAGATACGCAGTATTTT; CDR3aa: CASSQVLYTDTQYF
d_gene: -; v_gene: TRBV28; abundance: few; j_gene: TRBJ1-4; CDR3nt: TGTGCCAGCAGGCGGGCAGGGGTGGAAAAACTGTTTTTT; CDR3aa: CASRRAGVEKLFF
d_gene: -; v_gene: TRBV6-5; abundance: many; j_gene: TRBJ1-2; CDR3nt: TGTGCCAGCAGGCACAATAACTATGGCTACACCTTC; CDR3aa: CASRHNNYGYTF
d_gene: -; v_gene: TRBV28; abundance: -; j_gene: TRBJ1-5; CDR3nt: TGTGCCAGCAGTTTGCCAGCCCTTGGTCAGCCCCAGCATTTT; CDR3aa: CASSLPALGQPQHF
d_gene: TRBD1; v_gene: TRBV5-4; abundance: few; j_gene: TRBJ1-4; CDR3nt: TGTGCCAGCAGCAAAAAGGGGACTCAGGGGGCAACTAATGAAAAACTGTTTTTT; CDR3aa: CASSKKGTQGATNEKLFF
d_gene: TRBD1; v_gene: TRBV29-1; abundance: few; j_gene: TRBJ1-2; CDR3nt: TGCAGCGTTGGTATTGGACAGGGCTATGATGTGTTC; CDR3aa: CSVGIGQGYDVF
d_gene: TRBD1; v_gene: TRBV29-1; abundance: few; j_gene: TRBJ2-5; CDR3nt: TGCAGCGGACAGGGGGCGCGTGGAGAGACCCAGTACTTC; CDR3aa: CSGQGARGETQYF
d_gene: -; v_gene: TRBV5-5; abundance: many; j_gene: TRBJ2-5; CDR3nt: TGTGCCAGCAGCTTAGGGGCCTTCGAGACCCAGTACTTC; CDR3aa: CASSLGAFETQYF
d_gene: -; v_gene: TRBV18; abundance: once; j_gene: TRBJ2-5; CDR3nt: TGTGCCAGCTCACCGGGGAGCGGGACAGGCGCAGGGGAGACCCAGTACTTC; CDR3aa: CASSPGSGTGAGETQYF
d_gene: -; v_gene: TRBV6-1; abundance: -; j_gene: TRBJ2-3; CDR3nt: TGTGCCAGCAGTGAATCTTGGGGTGCAGATACGCAGTATTTT; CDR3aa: CASSESWGADTQYF
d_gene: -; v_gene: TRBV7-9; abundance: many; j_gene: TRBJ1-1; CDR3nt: TGTGCCAGCACCCTGGGTAGGAGGGGATTCCGCATGAACACTGAAGCTTTCTTT; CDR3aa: CASTLGRRGFRMNTEAFF
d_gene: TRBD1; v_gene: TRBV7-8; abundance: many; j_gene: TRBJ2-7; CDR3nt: TGTGCCAGCAGCACAGGACAGGGGAGTATCGAGCAGTACTTC; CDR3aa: CASSTGQGSIEQYF
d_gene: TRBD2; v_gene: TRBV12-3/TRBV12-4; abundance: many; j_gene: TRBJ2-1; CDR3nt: TGTGCCAGCAGTTCACTAGCGGGGGGCTCCGGGTTCTTC; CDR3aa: CASSSLAGGSGFF
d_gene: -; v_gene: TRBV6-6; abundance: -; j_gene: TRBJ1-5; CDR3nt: TGTGCCAGCAGGATGGGGGGTTATAATCAGCCCCAGCATTTT; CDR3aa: CASRMGGYNQPQHF
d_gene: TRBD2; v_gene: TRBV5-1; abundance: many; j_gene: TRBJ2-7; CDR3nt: TGCGCCAGCAGCCTGAGCGGGGGGGCCTACGAGCAGTACTTC; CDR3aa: CASSLSGGAYEQYF
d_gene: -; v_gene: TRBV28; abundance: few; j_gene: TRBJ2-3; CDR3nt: TGTGCCAGCAGCCCCTATACCGGGACTCCGCAGTATTTT; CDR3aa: CASSPYTGTPQYF
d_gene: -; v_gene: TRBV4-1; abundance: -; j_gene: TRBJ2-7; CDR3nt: TGCGCCAGCAGCCAAGAACTAAGGGTCGACTACGAGCAGTACTTC; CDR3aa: CASSQELRVDYEQYF
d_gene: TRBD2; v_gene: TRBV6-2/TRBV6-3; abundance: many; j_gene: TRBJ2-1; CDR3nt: TGTGCCAGCAGGCCCCGTCTGGGGGGGGGCTACAATGAGCAGTTCTTC; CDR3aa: CASRPRLGGGYNEQFF
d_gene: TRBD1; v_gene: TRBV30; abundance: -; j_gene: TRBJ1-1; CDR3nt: TGTGCCTGGAGTACGATTACAGGGGTCACTGAAGCTTTCTTT; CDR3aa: CAWSTITGVTEAFF
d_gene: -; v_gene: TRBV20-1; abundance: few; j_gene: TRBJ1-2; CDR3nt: TGCAGTGCTAGGTGGCAGGGGCTCCTAGGCAGTGGCTACACCTTC; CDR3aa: CSARWQGLLGSGYTF
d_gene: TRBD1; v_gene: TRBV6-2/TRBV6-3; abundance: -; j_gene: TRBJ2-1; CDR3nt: TGTGCCAGCAGGGACAGGGGGCTTTCCTACAATGAGCAGTTCTTC; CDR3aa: CASRDRGLSYNEQFF
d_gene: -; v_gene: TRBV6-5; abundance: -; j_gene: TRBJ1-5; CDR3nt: TGTGCCAGCAGCGAGAGTTGGGGGGCGTATCAGCCCCAGCATTTT; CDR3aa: CASSESWGAYQPQHF
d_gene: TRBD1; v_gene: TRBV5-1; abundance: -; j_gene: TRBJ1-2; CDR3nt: TGCGCCAGCAGCGTAACAGGGGACTATGGCTACACCTTC; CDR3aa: CASSVTGDYGYTF
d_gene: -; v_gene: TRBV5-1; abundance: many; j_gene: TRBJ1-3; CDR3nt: TGCGCCAGCAGCTTGGACGGTGGAGGAAACACCATATATTTT; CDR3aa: CASSLDGGGNTIYF